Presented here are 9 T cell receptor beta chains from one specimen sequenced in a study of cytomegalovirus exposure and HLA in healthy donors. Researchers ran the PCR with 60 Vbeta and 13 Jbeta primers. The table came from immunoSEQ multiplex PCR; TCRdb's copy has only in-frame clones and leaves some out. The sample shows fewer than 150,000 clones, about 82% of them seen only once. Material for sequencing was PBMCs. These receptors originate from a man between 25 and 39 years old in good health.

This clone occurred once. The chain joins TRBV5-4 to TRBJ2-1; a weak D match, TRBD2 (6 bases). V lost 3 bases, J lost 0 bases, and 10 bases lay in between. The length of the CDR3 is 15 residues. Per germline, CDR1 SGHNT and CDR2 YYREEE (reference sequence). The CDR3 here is CASSSYGGSYNEQFF. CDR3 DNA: TGTGCCAGCAGCTCCTACGGGGGCTCCTACAATGAGCAGTTCTTC.

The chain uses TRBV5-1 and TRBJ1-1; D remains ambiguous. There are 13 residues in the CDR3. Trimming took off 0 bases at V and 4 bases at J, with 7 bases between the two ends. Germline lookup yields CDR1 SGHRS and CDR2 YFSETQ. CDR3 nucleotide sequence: TGCGCCAGCAGCTTGGTGCGAGGCACTGAAGCTTTCTTT. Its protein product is CASSLVRGTEAFF.

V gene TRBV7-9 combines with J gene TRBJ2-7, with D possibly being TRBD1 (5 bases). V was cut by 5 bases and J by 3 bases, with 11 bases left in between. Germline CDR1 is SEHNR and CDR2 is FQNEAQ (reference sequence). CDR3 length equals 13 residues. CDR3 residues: CASSDRPLYEQYF. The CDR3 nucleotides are TGTGCCAGCAGCGACAGACCTCTCTACGAGCAGTACTTC.

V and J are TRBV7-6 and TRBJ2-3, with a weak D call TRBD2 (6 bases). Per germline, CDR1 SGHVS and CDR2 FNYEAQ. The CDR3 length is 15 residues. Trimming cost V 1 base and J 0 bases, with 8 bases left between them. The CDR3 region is CASSLEGLSTDTQYF. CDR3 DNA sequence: TGTGCCAGCAGCTTAGAGGGACTGAGCACAGATACGCAGTATTTT.

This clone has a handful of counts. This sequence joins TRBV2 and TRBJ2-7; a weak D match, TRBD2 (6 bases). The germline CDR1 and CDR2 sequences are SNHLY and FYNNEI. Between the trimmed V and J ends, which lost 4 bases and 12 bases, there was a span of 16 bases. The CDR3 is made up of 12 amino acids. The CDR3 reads CASSVVRDGGYF. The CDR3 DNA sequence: TGTGCCAGCAGTGTGGTCCGGGACGGGGGGTACTTC.

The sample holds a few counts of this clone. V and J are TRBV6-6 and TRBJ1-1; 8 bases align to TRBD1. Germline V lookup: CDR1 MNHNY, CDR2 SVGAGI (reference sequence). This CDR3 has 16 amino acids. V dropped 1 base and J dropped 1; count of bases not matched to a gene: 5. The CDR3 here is CASSYWTGRGNTEAFF. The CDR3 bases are TGTGCCAGCAGTTACTGGACAGGGCGCGGGAACACTGAAGCTTTCTTT.

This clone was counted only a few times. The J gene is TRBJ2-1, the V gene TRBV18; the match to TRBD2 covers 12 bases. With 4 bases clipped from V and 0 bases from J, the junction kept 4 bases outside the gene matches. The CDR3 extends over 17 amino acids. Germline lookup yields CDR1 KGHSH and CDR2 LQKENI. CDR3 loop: CASSLTSGGSSYNEQFF. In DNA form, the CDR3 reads TGTGCCAGCTCACTGACTAGCGGGGGAAGCTCCTACAATGAGCAGTTCTTC. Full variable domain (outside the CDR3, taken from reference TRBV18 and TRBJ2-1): NAGVMQNPRHLVRRRGQEARLRCSPMKGHSHVYWYRQLPEEGLKFMVYLQKENIIDESGMPKERFSAEFPKEGPSILRIQQVVRGDSAAYFCASSLTSGGSSYNEQFFGPGTRLTVL.

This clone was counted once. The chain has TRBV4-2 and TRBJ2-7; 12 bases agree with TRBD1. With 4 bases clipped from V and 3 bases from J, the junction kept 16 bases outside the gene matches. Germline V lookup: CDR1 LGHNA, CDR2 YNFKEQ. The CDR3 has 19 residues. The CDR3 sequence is CASSREVGQGALSDYEQYF. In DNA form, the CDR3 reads TGTGCCAGCAGCCGAGAAGTGGGACAGGGGGCATTATCCGACTACGAGCAGTACTTC.

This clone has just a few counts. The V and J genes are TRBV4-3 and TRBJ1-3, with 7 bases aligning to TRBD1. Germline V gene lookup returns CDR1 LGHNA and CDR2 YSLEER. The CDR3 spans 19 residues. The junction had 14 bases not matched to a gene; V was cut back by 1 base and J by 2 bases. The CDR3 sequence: CASSQASFGAQGAGNTIYF. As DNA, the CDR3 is TGCGCCAGCAGCCAAGCCTCGTTTGGCGCCCAGGGGGCTGGAAACACCATATATTTT.